The clone carrying this T cell receptor delta chain has only a few counts. The antigen remains unidentified. TCRdb's protein for this DNA is that of a much larger clone and differs from the translation at residue 6, likely a read error; the protein shown is the DNA translation. Germline V gene data show CDR1 as TSWWSYY and CDR2 as QGS. V was cut by 1 base and J by 0 bases, with 21 bases left in between. The CDR3 contains 19 residues. TCRdb re-analyzed the multiplex PCR reads via CATT. The data contain 75,000 to 95,000 delta-chain clones, more than 0.85% of them seen just once; the ten biggest clones take up 7.5% to 10%. Gammadelta T cells were flow-sorted from PBMC into Vgamma9/Vdelta2+ and Vdelta2-negative populations for bulk analysis. These data belong to a study of γδ T cells in repeated Plasmodium falciparum infection. Study-wide findings and caveats: In Vdelta2-negative, largely Vdelta1+, gammadelta repertoires, repeated controlled infections appeared to drive clonal selection waves.

The rearrangement joins TRDV1 to TRDJ1; D perhaps matches TRDD3 (5 bases). As TCRdb names no J gene, one was assigned here on the basis of a DNA match to germline. The clonotype comes from a pool of human donors (malaria-infected and uninfected, not separated). The sample was gamma-delta T cells from blood. The CDR3 bases are TGTGCTCTTGGGGAACCTCTCTCACCCCGATGGGGTTACACCGATAAACTCATCTTT. Translated: CALGEPLSPRWGYTDKLIF.